A single sample gave rise to the 27 T cell receptor beta chains below, sequenced in a study of cytomegalovirus exposure and HLA in healthy donors. The PCR made use of 60 Vbeta and 13 Jbeta primers. Repertoires were generated with immunoSEQ multiplex PCR, while TCRdb's copy carries only in-frame clones and drops some. The data contain approximately 150,000 clones, 65% to 90% of them singletons. Sequencing input: PBMCs. The receptors stem from a man aged 50 to 59 in good health and CMV-seropositive.

The V gene is TRBV28, the J gene TRBJ1-2, with D maybe TRBD1 (6 bases). Trimming pared 3 bases from V and 3 bases from J, leaving 14 bases between. Per the germline V gene, CDR1 is MDHEN and CDR2 is SYDVKM. This CDR3 comprises 15 residues. For the CDR3, the DNA is TGTGCCAGCAGTTTCCCTTTACAGGGTGACTATGGCTACACCTTC. It translates to CASSFPLQGDYGYTF.

V is TRBV30 and J is TRBJ2-5; D possibly corresponds to TRBD1 (5 bases). Germline V gene lookup returns CDR1 GTSNPN and CDR2 SVGIG (reference sequence). CDR3 length: 14 residues. V was trimmed by 4 bases and J by 4 bases, leaving 16 bases between them. This CDR3 reads CAWTRALLAETQYF. The CDR3 DNA reads TGTGCCTGGACCAGGGCCCTGTTGGCAGAGACCCAGTACTTC.

This chain uses TRBV6-5 with TRBJ1-4, with 7 positions matching TRBD1. There are 16 residues in the CDR3. The V segment lost 3 bases and the J segment 4 bases; nucleotides outside the gene matches: 8. The germline V gene encodes CDR1 MNHEY and CDR2 SVGAGI. This chain's CDR3 is CASSYRQGSHNEKLFF. CDR3 sequence (DNA): TGTGCCAGCAGTTATAGACAGGGTTCCCATAATGAAAAACTGTTTTTT.

The V call is TRBV6-5, the J call TRBJ1-5; D is unclear. From germline, CDR1 is MNHEY and CDR2 SVGAGI. This CDR3 comprises 13 residues. Trimming pared 3 bases from V and 5 bases from J, leaving 8 bases between. In DNA, the CDR3 is TGTGCCAGCAGTTATCTCCAGGATCAGCCCCAGCATTTT. This gives the protein CASSYLQDQPQHF.

V is TRBV6-1 and J is TRBJ1-2, with no clear D. Germline CDR1 MNHNS, CDR2 SASEGT. This CDR3 is 14 amino acids long. Trimming left V 3 bases short and J 2 bases short, with 10 bases between. CDR3 residues: CASSEGGGNYGYTF. The CDR3 nucleotides read TGTGCCAGCAGTGAGGGTGGAGGGAACTATGGCTACACCTTC.

This sequence joins TRBV19 and TRBJ2-7; TRBD2 agrees at 13 bases. This CDR3 contains 17 residues. V gave up 2 bases and J gave up 2 bases; unmatched junction bases: 6. CDR1 is LNHDA, CDR2 SQIVND, per germline (reference sequence). Written as DNA, the CDR3 is TGTGCCAGTAGTATACGAAAGACTAGCGGGGGGACCTACGAGCAGTACTTC. This sequence encodes CASSIRKTSGGTYEQYF. The full variable domain, rest sourced from reference TRBV19 and TRBJ2-7, is DGGITQSPKYLFRKEGQNVTLSCEQNLNHDAMYWYRQDPGQGLRLIYYSQIVNDFQKGDIAEGYSVSREKKESFPLTVTSAQKNPTAFYLCASSIRKTSGGTYEQYFGPGTRLTVT.

This sequence joins TRBV10-3 and TRBJ2-1; D gene ambiguous. Germline loops: CDR1 ENHRY, CDR2 SYGVKD. Deletions cut 5 bases from V and 3 bases from J, with 8 bases between. The CDR3 contains 13 residues. The CDR3 nucleotides are TGTGCCATCAGTCGTCCAGGCTACAATGAGCAGTTCTTC. It specifies CAISRPGYNEQFF.

V usage is TRBV5-1 and J usage is TRBJ2-5; 15 bases match TRBD2. The junction had 7 bases not matched to a gene; V was cut back by 0 bases and J by 4 bases. CDR3 length: 18 amino acids. Germline assignment: CDR1 SGHRS and CDR2 YFSETQ. The CDR3: CASSLDGTSGRSRETQYF. Here the CDR3 DNA reads TGCGCCAGCAGCTTGGACGGGACTAGCGGGAGGAGTCGAGAGACCCAGTACTTC.

The V and J genes are TRBV10-3 and TRBJ2-1; TRBD1 agrees at 7 bases. Germline CDR1 reads ENHRY; CDR2 reads SYGVKD. V shed 3 bases, J shed 4 bases, and the junction held 6 bases outside the gene matches. This CDR3 has 15 residues. The CDR3 nucleotides read TGTGCCATCAGTGATGGTGGGACAGAGTACAATGAGCAGTTCTTC. Residues: CAISDGGTEYNEQFF.

This clone was seen a handful of times. V gene TRBV6-5 combines with J gene TRBJ1-2; TRBD1 matches at 9 bases. The CDR3 covers 14 residues. CDR1 and CDR2 (germline): MNHEY, SVGAGI. With V trimmed by 5 bases and J by 6 bases, 7 bases remained unmatched. The CDR3 DNA sequence: TGTGCCAGCAGTAGACAGGGGGGTTTTGATGGCTACACCTTC. Its protein product is CASSRQGGFDGYTF.

This clone was detected once. This sequence joins TRBV27 and TRBJ1-2; D is perhaps TRBD1 (6 bases). This CDR3 spans 13 amino acids. Germline-derived CDR1 and CDR2 are MNHEY and SMNVEV (reference sequence). Trimming left V 4 bases short and J 7 bases short, with 13 bases between. The CDR3 loop is CASSSPYRVGYTF. Written as DNA, the CDR3 is TGTGCCAGCAGTTCACCTTACAGGGTTGGCTACACCTTC.

The chain uses TRBV7-3 and TRBJ2-1; D may be TRBD2 (6 bases). V shed 5 bases and J shed 0 bases, with 11 bases lying between them. Germline loops: CDR1 SGHTA, CDR2 FQGTGA. The CDR3 is made up of 15 amino acids. For the CDR3, the DNA is TGTGCCAGCAGCGGAGGGACTTCCTCCTACAATGAGCAGTTCTTC. Amino acids: CASSGGTSSYNEQFF.

This chain uses TRBV29-1 with TRBJ1-3, with no clear D. The germline V gene encodes CDR1 SQVTM and CDR2 ANQGSEA. V was trimmed by 2 bases and J by 0 bases, leaving 8 bases between them. The CDR3 has 14 residues. In nucleotides, the CDR3 is TGCAGCGTTGAACCTTTCTCCTCTGGAAACACCATATATTTT. Translating gives CSVEPFSSGNTIYF.

The chain combines TRBV7-9 with TRBJ2-3; tentative D call: TRBD2 (5 bases). V lost 1 base to trimming and J lost 3 bases, with 14 bases between them. The germline V gene has CDR1 SEHNR and CDR2 FQNEAQ (reference sequence). This CDR3 contains 16 residues. The CDR3 coding sequence is TGTGCCAGCAGCTTAGGTCCGGGGATACGGACAGATACGCAGTATTTT. Protein: CASSLGPGIRTDTQYF.

The chain links TRBV4-1 to TRBJ1-3; D uncertain. Trimming took 5 bases from V and 4 from J, leaving 3 bases between them. Per germline, CDR1 MGHRA and CDR2 YSYEKL. This CDR3 has 11 amino acids. The CDR3 DNA follows: TGCGCCAGCAGCGGCGGAAACACCATATATTTT. Its translation: CASSGGNTIYF.

This sequence joins TRBV4-1 and TRBJ1-4; 7 bases line up with TRBD1. Germline CDR1 is MGHRA and CDR2 is YSYEKL. CDR3 length: 15 residues. The ends lost 1 base at V and 8 bases at J; junction bases unmatched: 7. The CDR3 DNA is TGCGCCAGCAGCCAAGCGTTAGGGGGCTGGGAAAAACTGTTTTTT. This translates into CASSQALGGWEKLFF.

CDR3 sequence (DNA): TGTGCCAGCAGCTTGGCCAACAGGGTCCTGTGGTTCTTC. It encodes CASSLANRVLWFF. This rearrangement joins TRBV5-6 to TRBJ2-1; possibly TRBD1 for D (6 bases). The V and J ends lost 0 bases and 15 bases respectively, with 16 bases between them. Germline CDR1 is SGHDT and CDR2 is YYEEEE. The length of the CDR3 is 13 residues.

The chain combines TRBV10-1 with TRBJ2-3; D remains ambiguous. The CDR3 runs to 16 residues. Germline CDR1 and CDR2: WNHNN and SYGVQD (reference sequence). V was shortened by 11 bases and J by 0 bases, with 21 bases between the two germline ends. CDR3 bases: TGCGCCGGTGACCCCCCAGCGCTAACTAGCACAGATACGCAGTATTTT. Translating gives CAGDPPALTSTDTQYF.

This chain joins TRBV10-1 and TRBJ2-1; a possible D gene is TRBD2 (7 bases). This CDR3 has 15 residues. V was pared by 10 bases and J by 1 base, with 17 bases between. The germline CDR1 and CDR2 sequences are WNHNN and SYGVQD (reference sequence). In DNA form, the CDR3 reads TGCGCCATCTCCGGCGGGGGCCGGTCCTACAATGAGCAGTTCTTC. Encoded protein: CAISGGGRSYNEQFF.

As regards this clone: At one end, the junction sequence differs from germline, possibly due to a read error. This chain connects TRBV7-6 to TRBJ1-1; D unclear. From germline, CDR1 is SGHVS and CDR2 FNYEAQ. The length of the CDR3 is 13 residues. The CDR3 is CASSPIVAQRFGF. The CDR3 DNA is TGTGCCAGCAGCCCCATCGTCGCACAGCGGTTCGGCTTT.

The genes are TRBV19 and TRBJ2-3; 9 bases fit TRBD1. Trimming cost V 0 bases and J 4 bases; bases outside gene matches: 11. Germline V gives CDR1 LNHDA, CDR2 SQIVND (reference sequence). The CDR3 length is 18 residues. The CDR3 region is CASSIDRVWDRDPDTQYF. As DNA, the CDR3 is TGTGCCAGTAGTATAGATCGCGTATGGGACAGGGACCCAGATACGCAGTATTTT.

This clone was seen only once. The chain uses TRBV7-2 and TRBJ2-2; a possible D gene is TRBD1 (6 bases). This CDR3 comprises 14 residues. Trimming cost V 5 bases and J 4 bases, with 11 bases left between them. Per the germline V gene, CDR1 is SGHTA and CDR2 is FQGNSA. CDR3 amino acids: CASSNGQRTGELFF. The CDR3 nucleotides are TGTGCCAGCAGCAACGGACAGCGCACCGGGGAGCTGTTTTTT.

This clone was observed a few times. The same CDR3 also results from other DNA sequences found in this sample. In DNA form, the CDR3 reads TGCAGCGTCGGCGGACTAGCAGGAGAGACCCAGTACTTC. Its protein product is CSVGGLAGETQYF. The chain carries TRBV29-1 and TRBJ2-5; TRBD2 aligns across 8 bases. Germline loops: CDR1 SQVTM, CDR2 ANQGSEA. This CDR3 has 13 residues. The V and J ends lost 6 bases and 4 bases, in that order; junction bases with no gene match: 7.

This clone was found once. The chain couples TRBV6-1 to TRBJ2-7, with 7 bases matching TRBD1. V shed 4 bases, J shed 9 bases, and the junction held 15 bases outside the gene matches. This CDR3 has 15 residues. Germline-derived CDR1 and CDR2 are MNHNS and SASEGT. Here the CDR3 reads CASSGGKTGSTPQYF. CDR3 sequence (DNA): TGTGCCAGCAGTGGAGGGAAGACAGGGTCCACCCCGCAGTACTTC.

The rearrangement links TRBV4-3 to TRBJ1-2, with D uncertain. V lost 0 bases, J lost 4 bases, and 6 bases lay in between. The CDR3 runs 13 residues. Germline CDR1 and CDR2: LGHNA and YSLEER. CDR3 DNA: TGCGCCAGCAGCCAAGAGTCTCCCTATGGCTACACCTTC. Amino acids: CASSQESPYGYTF.

The chain carries TRBV18 and TRBJ2-3; a weak D match, TRBD2 (5 bases). This CDR3 comprises 16 residues. Trimming took 3 bases from V and 2 from J, leaving 15 bases between them. In germline, CDR1 is KGHSH, CDR2 LQKENI. The CDR3 here is CASSPNPAVVTDTQYF. CDR3 in DNA: TGTGCCAGCTCACCGAACCCAGCGGTGGTCACAGATACGCAGTATTTT. Variable domain in full (rest from reference TRBV18 and TRBJ2-3): NAGVMQNPRHLVRRRGQEARLRCSPMKGHSHVYWYRQLPEEGLKFMVYLQKENIIDESGMPKERFSAEFPKEGPSILRIQQVVRGDSAAYFCASSPNPAVVTDTQYFGPGTRLTVL.

DNA of the CDR3: TGTGCCAGCAGGGCGGGACCCAAGTACCAAGAGACCCAGTACTTC. The encoded protein is CASRAGPKYQETQYF. The V gene is TRBV7-3, the J gene TRBJ2-5, with TRBD2 as a possible D gene (6 bases). Trimming shortened V by 6 bases and J by 0 bases, and 14 bases separated the two germline ends. The CDR3 runs 15 residues. Looked up from germline, CDR1 is SGHTA and CDR2 is FQGTGA.